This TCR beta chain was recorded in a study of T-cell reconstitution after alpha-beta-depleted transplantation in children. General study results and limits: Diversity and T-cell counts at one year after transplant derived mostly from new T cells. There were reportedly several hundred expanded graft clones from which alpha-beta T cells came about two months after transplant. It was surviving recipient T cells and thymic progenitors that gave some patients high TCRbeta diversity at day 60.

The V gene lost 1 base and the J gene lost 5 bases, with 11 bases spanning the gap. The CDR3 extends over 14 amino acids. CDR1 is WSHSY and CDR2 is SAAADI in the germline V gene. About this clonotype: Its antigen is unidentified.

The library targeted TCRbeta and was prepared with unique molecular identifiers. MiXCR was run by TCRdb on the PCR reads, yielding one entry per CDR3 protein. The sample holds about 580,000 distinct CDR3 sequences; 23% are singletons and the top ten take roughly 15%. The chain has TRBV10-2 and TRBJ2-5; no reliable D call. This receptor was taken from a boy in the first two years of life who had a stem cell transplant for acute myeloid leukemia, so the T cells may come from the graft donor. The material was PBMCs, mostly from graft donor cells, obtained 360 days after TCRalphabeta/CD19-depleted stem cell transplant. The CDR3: CASSELVASETQYF. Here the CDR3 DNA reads TGCGCCAGCAGTGAGTTGGTAGCCTCGGAGACCCAGTACTTC.